Below are 14 T cell receptor beta chains sequenced from a single sample in a study of identical twins (dated by TCRdb to between 2015 and 2016). Library creation used 5' RACE. TCRdb names Illumina HiSeq 2000 as the instrument used. TCRdb redid the processing of the public reads, applying fastp at Q25 and MiXCR, and retained in-frame beta chains. Identical CDR3 protein sequences are pooled into one entry, listed with their most common genes and DNA. This sample lists around 960,000 distinct CDR3 sequences; approximately 13% were detected once. Around 1.5% of the sample lies in the top ten. The sample was also linked to a second study, of yellow fever vaccine responses in identical twins.

Sequencing was carried out using PBMCs. The receptors derive from a woman aged 18 to 35 in good health.

This clonotype turned up a few times. V usage is TRBV10-3 and J usage is TRBJ2-3, with TRBD2 matching 10 bases. V lost 3 bases and J lost 3; bases outside the gene matches: 3. There are 15 residues in the CDR3. The V gene's germline CDR1 is ENHRY and CDR2 SYGVKD. The CDR3 DNA reads TGTGCCATCAGTGAATTTAGCGGGAGGACAGATACGCAGTATTTT. Protein sequence: CAISEFSGRTDTQYF.

A word on this clonotype: This sequence may be a read error, since a much larger clone differs from it by one base. V usage is TRBV20-1 and J usage is TRBJ1-5, with TRBD1 identical over 7 bases. CDR1 and CDR2 (germline): DFQATT, SNEGSKA (reference sequence). J gave up 0 bases and V 4 bases, and 0 bases lay outside the gene matches. The CDR3 is 13 residues long. CDR3 sequence reads: CSANRGSNQPQHF. The CDR3 DNA sequence: TGCAGTGCTAACAGGGGTAGCAATCAGCCCCAGCATTTT.

V usage is TRBV7-8 and J usage is TRBJ2-7; D is possibly TRBD2 (5 bases). The CDR3 runs 15 residues. The germline V gene has CDR1 SGHVS and CDR2 FQNEAQ. The V and J ends lost 5 bases and 0 bases respectively, with 14 bases between them. CDR3 region: CASSKTSGVSYEQYF. CDR3 nucleotides: TGTGCCAGCAGCAAAACGTCCGGGGTCTCCTACGAGCAGTACTTC.

The table lists this clonotype with many counts. The J gene is TRBJ2-2, the V gene TRBV12-3 or TRBV12-4; 7 bases are shared with TRBD2. The V gene end was trimmed by 8 bases and the J gene end by 7 bases; junction bases not matched to a gene: 16. The CDR3 length is 16 residues. The DNA for the CDR3 is TGTGCCAGCTGCCCCCGAGGGACTACCTCCGGCGGGGAGCTGTTTTTT. Its translation: CASCPRGTTSGGELFF.

The chain joins TRBV28 to TRBJ2-7; D may be TRBD2 (5 bases). The CDR3 extends over 16 amino acids. Per germline, CDR1 MDHEN and CDR2 SYDVKM. V shed 6 bases and J shed 3 bases, with 21 bases lying between them. In DNA, the CDR3 is TGTGCCAGCAGCCCCACCGTCGGGGTAAATCTCTACGAGCAGTACTTC. This sequence encodes CASSPTVGVNLYEQYF.

This clonotype was seen a handful of times. This chain links TRBV4-1 with TRBJ2-2, with D hard to call. The CDR3 runs 16 residues. Germline V gives CDR1 MGHRA, CDR2 YSYEKL. Deletions cut 1 base from V and 0 bases from J, with 9 bases between. The CDR3 nucleotides are TGCGCCAGCAGCCAAGGAATTACTCCGAACACCGGGGAGCTGTTTTTT. It yields the protein CASSQGITPNTGELFF.

The chain carries TRBV7-8 and TRBJ2-1; D remains unclear. Germline V gene data show CDR1 as SGHVS and CDR2 as FQNEAQ. Trimming shortened V by 1 base and J by 3 bases, and 13 bases separated the two germline ends. The CDR3 loop spans 16 amino acids. For the CDR3, the DNA is TGTGCCAGCAGCTTAGAAGCTTCGTCAGTCTACAATGAGCAGTTCTTC. Translated: CASSLEASSVYNEQFF.

J is TRBJ2-7 and V is TRBV10-2, with D possibly TRBD1 on 6 matching bases. Trimming shortened V by 4 bases and J by 4 bases, and 17 bases separated the two germline ends. The CDR3 has 15 amino acids. The germline V gene has CDR1 WSHSY and CDR2 SAAADI. The CDR3 bases are TGCGCCAGCAGTGGAACCGGGACACAGCTTTACGAGCAGTACGTC. Protein: CASSGTGTQLYEQYV.

This chain joins TRBV29-1 and TRBJ2-2, with TRBD2 identical over 7 bases. Germline-derived CDR1 and CDR2 are SQVTM and ANQGSEA. The CDR3 length is 13 residues. J lost 3 bases, V lost 4 bases, and 2 bases had no gene match. CDR3 nucleotides: TGCAGCGTTGGCCGGGGGGACACCGGGGAGCTGTTTTTT. Encoded protein: CSVGRGDTGELFF.

This clonotype was counted a few times. The rearrangement joins TRBV15 to TRBJ1-6; weak D call: TRBD1 (6 bases). Germline-derived CDR1 and CDR2 are LNHNV and YYDKDF (reference sequence). This CDR3 has 18 residues. The ends were cut back, 3 bases at V and 0 bases at J, with 15 bases in the middle. CDR3 nucleotide sequence: TGTGCCACCAGCAGGGTCGGGACATTTGACTCCTATAATTCACCCCTCCACTTT. This codes for CATSRVGTFDSYNSPLHF. Looking up the rest from reference TRBV15 and TRBJ1-6 gives the full variable domain: DAMVIQNPRYQVTQFGKPVTLSCSQTLNHNVMYWYQQKSSQAPKLLFHYYDKDFNNEADTPDNFQSRRPNTSFCFLDIRSPGLGDTAMYLCATSRVGTFDSYNSPLHFGNGTRLTVT.

V and J are TRBV10-3 and TRBJ2-3, with 10 bases that match TRBD2. The V gene's germline CDR1 is ENHRY and CDR2 SYGVKD. The CDR3 has 15 amino acids. Trimming took 7 bases from V and 2 from J; bases not matched to a gene: 6. The CDR3 nucleotides are TGTGCCATCACGACTAGCGGGCAAAACACAGATACGCAGTATTTT. As protein: CAITTSGQNTDTQYF.

This clonotype was picked up many times. The chain has TRBV24-1 and TRBJ2-1, with 10 nucleotides matching TRBD2. This CDR3 region has 14 residues. J was trimmed by 6 bases and V by 6 bases; bases with no gene match: 4. CDR1 KGHDR and CDR2 SFDVKD come from the germline V gene. The CDR3 protein is CATSLAGGLNEQFF. The CDR3 nucleotides are TGTGCCACCAGTTTAGCGGGGGGTCTCAATGAGCAGTTCTTC.

There are many counts of this clonotype. The chain is built from TRBV3-1 and TRBJ2-1, with a possible D match to TRBD1 (5 bases). Germline V gives CDR1 LGHDT, CDR2 YNNKEL (reference sequence). CDR3 size: 14 residues. V lost 0 bases to trimming and J lost 8 bases, with 11 bases between them. The CDR3 sequence is CASSQEGAIDEQFF. CDR3 in DNA: TGTGCCAGCAGCCAAGAAGGGGCGATCGATGAGCAGTTCTTC.

Only a few counts were recorded for this clonotype. The chain links TRBV10-3 to TRBJ2-3; perhaps TRBD2 as D (6 bases). CDR1 and CDR2 (germline): ENHRY, SYGVKD. The V end lost 0 bases, the J end lost 1 base, and 23 bases lay between the germline ends. This CDR3 is 20 amino acids long. CDR3 in DNA: TGTGCCATCAGTGAGTCTAAGGGACTCTTAGTTACCCTCCGCACAGATACGCAGTATTTT. Protein: CAISESKGLLVTLRTDTQYF.